This T cell receptor beta chain was recorded in a study of T-cell reconstitution after alpha-beta-depleted transplantation in children. Study-wide points: The high TCRbeta diversity at day 60 in some patients came from surviving recipient T cells and thymic progenitors. Alpha-beta T cells present about two months after transplant were reported to originate from several hundred expanded graft clones.

Preparation of the TCRbeta library used unique molecular identifiers. TCRdb passed the PCR reads through MiXCR, listing each CDR3 protein once. The table lists fewer than 550,000 distinct CDR3 sequences, 15% to 20% of them singletons. This clonotype was seen only a few times. The antigen is unknown. This CDR3 contains 16 residues. V lost 5 bases to trimming and J lost 0 bases; unmatched junction nucleotides: 9. CDR1 MDHEN and CDR2 SYDVKM come from the germline V gene. Sequenced here: PBMCs, mostly from graft donor cells, sampled 360 days after TCRalphabeta/CD19-depleted stem cell transplant. The TCR comes from a boy younger than two who had a stem cell transplant for Wiskott-Aldrich syndrome, so the T cells may come from the graft donor. V and J are TRBV28 and TRBJ1-1, with 7 bases that match TRBD1. DNA for the CDR3: TGTGCCAGCAGTGAAACTGACAGGGAATTGAACACTGAAGCTTTCTTT. The encoded protein is CASSETDRELNTEAFF. The full variable domain, in which reference TRBV28 and TRBJ1-1 provide the parts outside the CDR3, is DVKVTQSSRYLVKRTGEKVFLECVQDMDHENMFWYRQDPGLGLRLIYFSYDVKMKEKGDIPEGYSVSREKKERFSLILESASTNQTSMYLCASSETDRELNTEAFFGQGTRLTVV.